One sample yielded the 30 T cell receptor beta chains listed below, sequenced in a study of a mutant IDH1 vaccine in newly diagnosed glioma. As to time point: baseline, week 1 (first vaccination visit). Treatment denoted: pre-vaccination baseline after standard-of-care therapy. Generated by immunoSEQ multiplex PCR, the TCRdb table keeps only in-frame clones and is missing some. Of 23,000 or so clones listed, roughly 93% are singletons. Sequenced here: PBMCs, sampled from a glioma patient treated with radiotherapy, temozolomide or both. The origin of the receptors is a middle-aged man with glioma.

The chain carries TRBV5-1 and TRBJ2-5, with TRBD2 matching over 11 bases. Germline CDR1 is SGHRS and CDR2 is YFSETQ. The ends lost 0 bases at V and 1 base at J; junction bases unmatched: 2. The CDR3 is 16 amino acids. The CDR3 reads CASSLVGTSGQETQYF. The CDR3 DNA is TGCGCCAGCAGCTTGGTCGGGACTAGCGGCCAAGAGACCCAGTACTTC.

This sequence joins TRBV7-9 and TRBJ2-3, with 9 bases fitting TRBD2. The germline V gene has CDR1 SEHNR and CDR2 FQNEAQ (reference sequence). The CDR3 is 14 residues long. V dropped 6 bases and J dropped 3; count of bases not matched to a gene: 4. In DNA, the CDR3 is TGTGCCAGCAGGCGGGGGGGCGTAACAGATACGCAGTATTTT. The encoded protein is CASRRGGVTDTQYF.

The CDR3 loop reads CASSVSGGPYNEQFF. As DNA, the CDR3 is TGTGCCAGCAGCGTTAGCGGGGGGCCCTACAATGAGCAGTTCTTC. The gene calls are TRBV7-3 and TRBJ2-1, with TRBD2 matching over 10 bases. This CDR3 contains 15 residues. Looked up from germline, CDR1 is SGHTA and CDR2 is FQGTGA. V gave up 5 bases and J gave up 2 bases; unmatched junction bases: 3.

V usage is TRBV6-6 and J usage is TRBJ1-1; D not resolved. V dropped 7 bases and J dropped 11 bases, with 14 bases sitting between them. This CDR3 spans 11 amino acids. Germline V gene sequence: CDR1 MNHNY, CDR2 SVGAGI (reference sequence). This chain's CDR3 is CASTFTKFAFF. The CDR3 DNA follows: TGTGCCAGCACCTTTACGAAGTTTGCTTTCTTT.

The genes are TRBV18 and TRBJ1-2, with 7 bases fitting TRBD1. Per the germline V gene, CDR1 is KGHSH and CDR2 is LQKENI. The CDR3 is made up of 16 amino acids. The J segment lost 4 bases and the V segment lost 4 bases, leaving 12 bases of the junction unmatched. The CDR3 reads CASSLGSTGVPYGYTF. CDR3 coding DNA: TGTGCCAGCTCACTAGGGAGTACAGGGGTTCCCTATGGCTACACCTTC.

This clone was observed a single time. The rearrangement joins TRBV4-3 to TRBJ2-3; D is unclear. Germline lookup yields CDR1 LGHNA and CDR2 YSLEER. The CDR3 has 19 residues. V lost 3 bases and J 1 base, leaving 23 bases between the germline ends. The CDR3 reads CASSHRALNVGFGTDTQYF. In DNA, the CDR3 is TGCGCCAGCAGCCACCGCGCCTTAAACGTCGGGTTCGGCACAGATACGCAGTATTTT.

This clone was seen a few times. The genes are TRBV19 and TRBJ2-1; 10 bases are shared with TRBD2. The CDR3 has 15 residues. Trimming took 2 bases from V and 6 from J; bases not matched to a gene: 4. CDR1 and CDR2 from the germline V gene are LNHDA and SQIVND (reference sequence). CDR3 residues: CASSILAGASNEQFF. The CDR3 DNA reads TGTGCCAGTAGTATACTAGCGGGAGCATCCAATGAGCAGTTCTTC.

CDR3 region: CASRVAADYEQYF. CDR3 DNA sequence: TGTGCCAGCAGAGTCGCGGCCGACTACGAGCAGTACTTC. The V and J genes are TRBV7-9 and TRBJ2-7; D is unresolved. The CDR3 spans 13 residues. With 6 bases removed from V and 3 bases from J, the gap between germline ends came to 12 bases. Germline V gene data show CDR1 as SEHNR and CDR2 as FQNEAQ (reference sequence).

V is TRBV4-3 and J is TRBJ2-5, with 9 bases that match TRBD2. The CDR3 has 16 residues. V lost 0 bases to trimming and J lost 1 base; unmatched junction nucleotides: 3. Germline CDR1 and CDR2: LGHNA and YSLEER. The DNA of the CDR3 is TGCGCCAGCAGCCAAGACGAGCGGGGGGCCCAAGAGACCCAGTACTTC. It codes for CASSQDERGAQETQYF.

CDR3 nucleotide sequence: TGTGCCAGCAGCGTCGACAGGTACAATGAGCAGTTCTTC. Translated: CASSVDRYNEQFF. The chain recombines TRBV11-2 with TRBJ2-1, with a tentative D call TRBD1 (6 bases). V was pared by 5 bases and J by 4 bases, with 9 bases between. Germline lookup yields CDR1 SGHAT and CDR2 FQNNGV. The CDR3 runs 13 residues.

The genes are TRBV11-3 and TRBJ2-3; D may be TRBD2 (5 bases). V lost 2 bases and J 5 bases, leaving 11 bases between the germline ends. Germline V gene data show CDR1 as SGHNT and CDR2 as YENEEA. This CDR3 contains 14 residues. The CDR3 bases are TGTGCCAGCAGCTTATCGGGAAAAGAAGATACGCAGTATTTT. As protein: CASSLSGKEDTQYF.

The chain employs TRBV10-3 and TRBJ2-3, with a tentative D call TRBD2 (7 bases). Trimming stripped 6 bases from V and 2 bases from J, with 12 bases between. This CDR3 spans 14 amino acids. Per germline, CDR1 ENHRY and CDR2 SYGVKD. Here the CDR3 DNA reads TGTGCCATCAGCCAGGGGACTAACACAGATACGCAGTATTTT. It encodes CAISQGTNTDTQYF.

This clone was found a few times. J is TRBJ2-7 and V is TRBV18; a weak D match, TRBD2 (6 bases). Trimming removed 0 bases at V and 3 bases at J, with 9 bases between. This CDR3 is 14 amino acids long. Germline V CDR1 and CDR2: KGHSH, LQKENI. CDR3 nucleotides: TGTGCCAGCTCACCACCCGGGAGCTACTACGAGCAGTACTTC. This translates into CASSPPGSYYEQYF.

V usage is TRBV21-1 and J usage is TRBJ2-5; the table names TRBD2, a call not compared with the DNA. TRBV21-1 is described as a pseudogene. This CDR3 contains 17 residues. The CDR3 here is CASSAWPGAGCQETQYF. In nucleotides, the CDR3 is TGTGCCAGCAGCGCCTGGCCGGGAGCGGGGTGCCAAGAGACCCAGTACTTC.

The chain has TRBV30 and TRBJ1-5; D is unclear. The CDR3 spans 14 residues. Between the trimmed V and J ends, which lost 1 base and 0 bases, there was a span of 7 bases. Germline V gene sequence: CDR1 GTSNPN, CDR2 SVGIG (reference sequence). This CDR3 is CAWSGRSSNQPQHF. Written as DNA, the CDR3 is TGTGCCTGGAGTGGACGGAGTAGCAATCAGCCCCAGCATTTT.

The chain couples TRBV27 to TRBJ2-5; maybe TRBD1 (6 bases). The V gene's germline CDR1 is MNHEY and CDR2 SMNVEV (reference sequence). The V and J ends lost 6 bases and 1 base respectively, with 12 bases between them. The CDR3 has 14 amino acids. The CDR3 loop is CASRKQGTQETQYF. CDR3 DNA: TGTGCCAGCAGGAAACAGGGAACCCAAGAGACCCAGTACTTC.

Here the CDR3 DNA reads TGTGCCAGCAGTTCCGACCCTTCCTATGGCTACACCTTC. Encoded protein: CASSSDPSYGYTF. J is TRBJ1-2 and V is TRBV6-5; D gene unclear. The germline CDR1 and CDR2 sequences are MNHEY and SVGAGI. CDR3 length equals 13 residues. V lost 4 bases to trimming and J lost 4 bases, with 10 bases between them.

This clone appeared once. V usage is TRBV20-1 and J usage is TRBJ2-7; TRBD1 is a possible D gene (6 bases). CDR1 DFQATT and CDR2 SNEGSKA come from the germline V gene (reference sequence). The CDR3 loop spans 11 amino acids. V lost 0 bases, J lost 6 bases, and 6 bases lay in between. The CDR3 nucleotides read TGCAGTGCTAGAGAGACAGGCGAGCAGTACTTC. Translated: CSARETGEQYF.

The chain combines TRBV5-1 with TRBJ1-1, with a weak D call TRBD1 (6 bases). The V gene's germline CDR1 is SGHRS and CDR2 YFSETQ. The CDR3 contains 14 residues. The germline V and J ends were trimmed by 3 bases and 1 base, with 10 bases remaining between them. In DNA, the CDR3 is TGCGCCAGCAGCTGGACAGACCCGAACACTGAAGCTTTCTTT. Protein sequence: CASSWTDPNTEAFF.

J is TRBJ1-1 and V is TRBV5-6; D may be TRBD1 (5 bases). The CDR3 is 18 amino acids. The V gene's germline CDR1 is SGHDT and CDR2 YYEEEE. V dropped 5 bases and J dropped 0 bases, with 23 bases sitting between them. As DNA, the CDR3 is TGTGCCAGCAGGAGCGCTATGAGGGGCTACCCCATGAACACTGAAGCTTTCTTT. Its protein product is CASRSAMRGYPMNTEAFF. Full variable domain (remainder filled in from reference TRBV5-6 and TRBJ1-1): DAGVTQSPTHLIKTRGQQVTLRCSPKSGHDTVSWYQQALGQGPQFIFQYYEEEERQRGNFPDRFSGHQFPNYSSELNVNALLLGDSALYLCASRSAMRGYPMNTEAFFGQGTRLTVV.

The chain combines TRBV27 with TRBJ2-1, with 8 bases aligning to TRBD1. V was pared by 3 bases and J by 6 bases, with 7 bases of the junction left unmatched. CDR1 and CDR2 from the germline V gene are MNHEY and SMNVEV (reference sequence). The CDR3 extends over 15 amino acids. CDR3 in DNA: TGTGCCAGCAGTTTTGGGACAGGAGGCTCCAATGAGCAGTTCTTC. It is translated as CASSFGTGGSNEQFF.

This chain joins TRBV5-1 and TRBJ2-3; TRBD1 matches at 8 bases. The junction had 10 bases not matched to a gene; V was cut back by 4 bases and J by 6 bases. The CDR3 has 15 residues. Germline loops: CDR1 SGHRS, CDR2 YFSETQ. CDR3 sequence reads: CASSAGQGGQDTQYF. CDR3 bases: TGCGCCAGCAGCGCCGGACAGGGAGGTCAGGATACGCAGTATTTT.

The rearrangement links TRBV30 to TRBJ1-1; D might be TRBD1 (5 bases). Germline CDR1 and CDR2: GTSNPN and SVGIG (reference sequence). V shed 4 bases and J shed 6 bases, with 9 bases lying between them. This CDR3 contains 11 residues. CDR3 loop: CAWTQGAEAFF. The CDR3 bases are TGTGCCTGGACCCAGGGTGCTGAAGCTTTCTTT.

This chain uses TRBV27 with TRBJ1-4; D is perhaps TRBD1 (5 bases). CDR3 length equals 14 residues. The germline V gene has CDR1 MNHEY and CDR2 SMNVEV (reference sequence). V was pared by 6 bases and J by 12 bases, with 20 bases between. CDR3 bases: TGTGCCAGCAGCCAGCTTGCCAGGGTGGATGAACTGTTTTTT. This sequence encodes CASSQLARVDELFF.

The chain carries TRBV5-1 and TRBJ1-4; TRBD1 matches at 8 bases. The ends lost 1 base at V and 8 bases at J; junction bases unmatched: 7. CDR3 length: 15 amino acids. From germline, CDR1 is SGHRS and CDR2 YFSETQ. This CDR3 is CASSLTSGGSEKLFF. The CDR3 DNA sequence: TGCGCCAGCAGCTTGACTTCAGGGGGCTCCGAAAAACTGTTTTTT. The full variable domain, its missing parts supplied by reference TRBV5-1 and TRBJ1-4, is KAGVTQTPRYLIKTRGQQVTLSCSPISGHRSVSWYQQTPGQGLQFLFEYFSETQRNKGNFPGRFSGRQFSNSRSEMNVSTLELGDSALYLCASSLTSGGSEKLFFGSGTQLSVL.

This clone was seen a handful of times. The chain joins TRBV6-6 to TRBJ2-2; 7 bases are shared with TRBD2. Germline loops: CDR1 MNHNY, CDR2 SVGAGI (reference sequence). The trim removed 10 bases at V and 2 bases at J, leaving 7 bases unmatched. This CDR3 contains 14 residues. The CDR3 spells CAISRGRNTGELFF. In DNA, the CDR3 is TGTGCCATCTCTCGCGGGAGAAACACCGGGGAGCTGTTTTTT.

This clone was counted only a few times. The chain has TRBV30 and TRBJ2-2; maybe TRBD2 (6 bases). CDR1 is GTSNPN, CDR2 SVGIG, per germline (reference sequence). The CDR3 sequence is 13 residues long. The ends were cut back, 0 bases at V and 6 bases at J, with 8 bases in the middle. The CDR3 protein is CAWSVREAGELFF. DNA for the CDR3: TGTGCCTGGAGTGTCAGGGAGGCCGGGGAGCTGTTTTTT.

CDR3 region: CASSLRDSNQPQHF. The CDR3 DNA follows: TGTGCCAGCAGTTTAAGAGACAGCAATCAGCCCCAGCATTTT. The chain carries TRBV27 and TRBJ1-5; D gene ambiguous. CDR1 and CDR2 (germline): MNHEY, SMNVEV (reference sequence). The CDR3 covers 14 residues. Trimming removed 2 bases from V and 1 base from J, with 6 bases in between.

The V call is TRBV15, the J call TRBJ2-5, with 7 bases lining up with TRBD2. The J segment lost 1 base and the V segment lost 9 bases, leaving 2 bases of the junction unmatched. This CDR3 region has 12 residues. CDR1 LNHNV and CDR2 YYDKDF come from the germline V gene (reference sequence). The CDR3 protein is CATGRGQETQYF. CDR3 coding DNA: TGTGCCACTGGGAGGGGCCAAGAGACCCAGTACTTC. The full variable domain, with the rest looked up from reference TRBV15 and TRBJ2-5, is DAMVIQNPRYQVTQFGKPVTLSCSQTLNHNVMYWYQQKSSQAPKLLFHYYDKDFNNEADTPDNFQSRRPNTSFCFLDIRSPGLGDTAMYLCATGRGQETQYFGPGTRLLVL.

J is TRBJ2-3 and V is TRBV4-2; D is unresolved. Trimming took off 2 bases at V and 3 bases at J, with 18 bases between the two ends. Germline V gene data show CDR1 as LGHNA and CDR2 as YNFKEQ. The CDR3 contains 17 residues. For the CDR3, the DNA is TGTGCCAGCAGCCAATACCCATCCGGGCCACCGACAGATACGCAGTATTTT. Amino acid sequence: CASSQYPSGPPTDTQYF.